The 12 T cell receptor beta chains listed next were all sequenced from one sample in a study of T cells in Graves' hyperthyroidism and ophthalmopathy. Amplification targeted TCR beta CDR3 regions from RNA transcripts. Carried out on the TCR CDR3, a first-round RT-PCR used the HTBI primer set. TCRdb redid the calling of the multiplex PCR reads with MiXCR, one entry per CDR3 protein. The profile shows 400,000 to 500,000 distinct CDR3 sequences, roughly 14% of them singletons. The sample consisted of blood. All receptors come from a man younger than 35 with Graves' ophthalmopathy.

This clonotype has only a few counts. V is TRBV2 and J is TRBJ2-3; either TRBD1 or TRBD2 may fit D (6 bases each). Trimming took 3 bases from V and 5 from J, leaving 12 bases between them. This CDR3 is 14 amino acids long. Germline loops: CDR1 SNHLY, CDR2 FYNNEI. This CDR3 reads CASSEGGDLDTQYF. As DNA, the CDR3 is TGTGCCAGCAGTGAGGGGGGCGATTTAGATACGCAGTATTTT.

A few counts support this clonotype. This chain uses TRBV7-9 with TRBJ1-2; no definite D call. Trimming removed 5 bases from V and 5 bases from J, with 9 bases in between. The V gene's germline CDR1 is SEHNR and CDR2 FQNEAQ (reference sequence). The CDR3 runs 12 residues. CDR3 sequence: CASSPGRYGYTF. For the CDR3, the DNA is TGTGCCAGCAGCCCCGGACGGTATGGCTACACCTTC.

This clonotype was seen a few times. CDR3 residues: CASSLPGTGNTGELFF. The DNA of the CDR3 is TGCGCCAGCAGCTTACCCGGGACAGGGAACACCGGGGAGCTGTTTTTT. V usage is TRBV5-1 and J usage is TRBJ2-2; 8 nucleotides match TRBD1. This CDR3 region has 16 residues. Germline CDR1 is SGHRS and CDR2 is YFSETQ. V lost 2 bases and J lost 1; bases outside the gene matches: 4.

The genes are TRBV7-8 and TRBJ2-3; D is possibly TRBD2 (6 bases). This CDR3 comprises 18 residues. Germline V gene data show CDR1 as SGHVS and CDR2 as FQNEAQ. Trimming took off 5 bases at V and 0 bases at J, with 21 bases between the two ends. CDR3 loop: CASSHAGLGSGSTDTQYF. As DNA, the CDR3 is TGTGCCAGCAGCCACGCGGGGCTGGGCAGCGGGAGCACAGATACGCAGTATTTT.

This clonotype was counted at least ten times. V gene TRBV11-2 combines with J gene TRBJ2-7, with TRBD2 matching over 12 bases. The ends lost 3 bases at V and 7 bases at J; junction bases unmatched: 13. This CDR3 spans 17 amino acids. CDR1 and CDR2 from the germline V gene are SGHAT and FQNNGV. The CDR3 region is CASSFAPGLAGIREQYF. The CDR3 bases are TGTGCCAGCAGCTTCGCACCCGGACTAGCGGGAATACGGGAGCAGTACTTC.

This sequence joins TRBV12-3 or TRBV12-4 and TRBJ2-2, with TRBD2 matching over 12 bases. Trimming took 5 bases from V and 6 from J; bases not matched to a gene: 10. The CDR3 runs to 17 residues. The CDR3: CASSLTRLAGAPGELFF. The CDR3 DNA reads as TGTGCCAGCAGTCTAACTCGACTAGCGGGAGCCCCCGGGGAGCTGTTTTTT.

This clonotype was seen at least ten times. The V and J genes are TRBV7-2 and TRBJ2-7; 10 bases are shared with TRBD2. V shed 4 bases, J shed 4 bases, and the junction held 10 bases outside the gene matches. The CDR3 consists of 16 residues. CDR1 is SGHTA, CDR2 FQGNSA, per germline. The CDR3 loop reads CASSSASGGAYYEQYF. CDR3 DNA: TGTGCCAGCAGCTCGGCTAGCGGGGGTGCCTATTACGAGCAGTACTTC.

This clonotype was observed many times. This chain joins TRBV20-1 and TRBJ2-5, with TRBD2 as a possible D gene (6 bases). V lost 3 bases and J 2 bases, leaving 10 bases between the germline ends. The CDR3 consists of 13 residues. Germline assignment: CDR1 DFQATT and CDR2 SNEGSKA (reference sequence). The CDR3 DNA reads as TGCAGTGCTAGGGGACTCCGACAAGAGACCCAGTACTTC. Translation gives CSARGLRQETQYF.

This clonotype was counted at least ten times. This rearrangement joins TRBV20-1 to TRBJ1-1, with TRBD1 matching over 7 bases. CDR3 size: 14 residues. Per the germline V gene, CDR1 is DFQATT and CDR2 is SNEGSKA (reference sequence). Germline trimming cut 1 base from V and 1 base from J; bases unmatched to any gene: 3. The CDR3 loop is CSARVWDRNTEAFF. The DNA for the CDR3 is TGCAGTGCTAGAGTTTGGGACAGGAACACTGAAGCTTTCTTT.

This clonotype was detected many times. J is TRBJ1-2 and V is TRBV20-1; D gene uncertain. The CDR3 extends over 15 amino acids. V lost 1 base and J lost 2, with 14 bases in between. Germline V lookup: CDR1 DFQATT, CDR2 SNEGSKA (reference sequence). The chain's CDR3 is CSARGLGGANYGYTF. The DNA of the CDR3 is TGCAGTGCTAGAGGGCTCGGAGGTGCCAACTATGGCTACACCTTC.

Ten or more counts support this clonotype. The V call is TRBV9, the J call TRBJ2-3, with 8 bases matching TRBD2. The CDR3 is 15 amino acids. V gave up 3 bases and J gave up 3 bases; unmatched junction bases: 6. In germline, CDR1 is SGDLS, CDR2 YYNGEE. CDR3 region: CASSASSGGTDTQYF. DNA of the CDR3: TGTGCCAGCAGCGCATCCTCGGGGGGGACAGATACGCAGTATTTT.

The chain is built from TRBV4-2 and TRBJ2-5; possibly TRBD1 for D (5 bases). The germline CDR1 and CDR2 sequences are LGHNA and YNFKEQ. The CDR3 contains 15 residues. V gave up 5 bases and J gave up 5 bases, with 18 bases separating them. CDR3 DNA sequence: TGTGCCAGCAGCACGTCACCCGGACATAGGGAGACCCAGTACTTC. Amino acids: CASSTSPGHRETQYF.